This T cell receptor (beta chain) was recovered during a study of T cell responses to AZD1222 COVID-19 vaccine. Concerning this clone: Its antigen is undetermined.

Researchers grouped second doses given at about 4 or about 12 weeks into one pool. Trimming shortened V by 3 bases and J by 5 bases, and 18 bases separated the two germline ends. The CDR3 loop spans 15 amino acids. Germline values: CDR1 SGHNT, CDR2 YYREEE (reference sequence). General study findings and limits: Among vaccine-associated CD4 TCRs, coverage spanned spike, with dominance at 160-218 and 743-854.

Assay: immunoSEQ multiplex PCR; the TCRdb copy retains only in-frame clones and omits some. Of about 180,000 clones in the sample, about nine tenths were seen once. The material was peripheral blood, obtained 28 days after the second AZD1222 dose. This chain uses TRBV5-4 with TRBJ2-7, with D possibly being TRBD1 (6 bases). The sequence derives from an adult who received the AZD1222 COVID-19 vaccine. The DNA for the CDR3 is TGTGCCAGCAGCTCTGGGGACACCGTGGGGAACGAGCAGTACTTC. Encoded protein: CASSSGDTVGNEQYF.